The 2 T cell receptor beta chains given below trace back to one sample, sequenced in a study of OX40 agonist ivuxolimab in advanced cancers. Produced via immunoSEQ multiplex PCR; TCRdb's table is partial and in-frame only. The table includes more than 80,000 clones, 85% to 95% detected once. The sequencing here drew on CD4+ or CD8+ T cells sorted from blood, taken in a trial of the OX40 agonist ivuxolimab. Source of these receptors: an adult with an advanced solid tumor such as melanoma, head and neck, liver or kidney cancer.

This clone was counted once. This rearrangement joins TRBV4-2 to TRBJ2-7, with D possibly being TRBD1 (6 bases). CDR1 is LGHNA and CDR2 is YNFKEQ in the germline V gene. The CDR3 is made up of 17 amino acids. Trimming took 1 base from V and 4 from J, leaving 20 bases between them. CDR3 coding DNA: TGTGCCAGCAGCCAAGCTGTAGGGGGAGAACCTGGGTACGAGCAGTACTTC. Residues: CASSQAVGGEPGYEQYF.

The chain is built from TRBV7-9 and TRBJ2-7; D may match TRBD1 or TRBD2 (5 bases each). The CDR3 length is 14 residues. V lost 4 bases, J lost 3 bases, and 13 bases lay in between. CDR1 is SEHNR and CDR2 is FQNEAQ in the germline V gene (reference sequence). CDR3 DNA: TGTGCCAGCAGCTCGCTCGAGGGGTACTACGAGCAGTACTTC. Amino acid sequence: CASSSLEGYYEQYF.